The T cell receptor beta chain described here comes from a study of vaccination and CD4 T cells after COVID-19 (dated by TCRdb to 2022 to 2024). At the level of the whole study: SARS-CoV-2 positivity had been established in the convalescent patients by nasal swab PCR, and mild disease was recorded in several of these patients and severe disease in one. Post-vaccine blood samples were obtained a median of approximately 70 days after the second vaccine dose, with a range of roughly 13 to 250 days. Culture stimuli were overlapping spike peptide pools from SARS-CoV-2 and from the common cold coronaviruses HCoV-NL63, HCoV-OC43 and HCoV-229E. Two doses of either the Pfizer-BioNTech BNT162b2 vaccine (n=8) or the Moderna mRNA-1273 vaccine (n=2) were administered to participants. The convalescent cohort comprised six males and four females, including two Hispanic individuals, seven Caucasians, two Asians and one multiracial person. As controls, cultures received a CEFX viral epitope pool (the positive control), an HIV-1 Nef peptide pool (the negative control), or no peptide at all. The spike-specific CD4+ TCR repertoire was compared before and after mRNA vaccination in 10 to 11 COVID-19 convalescent patients and a few infection-naive healthy vaccine recipients. Post-COVID blood samples were collected from convalescent patients a median of around 100 days after diagnosis, with a range of about 30 to 161 days.

The sample holds a few counts of this clonotype. Its antigen is unknown. No qualities accompany the bases; no much larger clone lies one base away. The treatment or condition label on this specimen signifies: approximately nine-day PBMC culture with coronavirus spike peptide pools or control peptides (ViraFEST assay). The ViraFEST assay was used in the study, in which antigen-specific T cells were expanded with peptide pools and expanded clonotypes were subsequently identified by TCR sequencing. The convalescent patients' positive SARS-CoV-2 PCR tests were from March to December 2020, which was before the Alpha, Beta and Delta variants emerged in the United States. PBMCs were cultured at under 2.5 million per well in IMDM supplemented with approximately 5.4% human AB serum and 10 IU/ml IL-2, with approximately 9.5 ug/ml peptide pools added. On days 3 and 7, half of the culture medium was replaced with fresh IL-2-containing medium. After around 10 days of culture, CD4+ T cells were isolated by negative selection with the EasySep CD4+ T cell isolation kit. PBMCs were separated from whole blood using Ficoll-Paque Plus gradient centrifugation and then either used fresh or cryopreserved at -140C. Culture conditions were generally each tested in triplicate wells.

The library was obtained by PCR. DNA from cultured CD4+ T cells was subjected to TCR sequencing with the Oncomine TCR Beta short-read assay at the Johns Hopkins FTIC core. The QIAamp micro DNA kit was used to extract genomic DNA from the cultured CD4+ T cells. Oncomine TCR Beta libraries from cultured CD4+ T cells were pooled with unique dual indexes and sequenced on an Illumina iSeq 100. The study's processing was this. Non-productive sequences were removed, and CDR3s that did not start with C, did not end with F or W, or were shorter than 7 amino acids were discarded. The MANAFEST web application identified antigen-specific clonotypes by comparing peptide-stimulated wells against reference wells and other culture wells. Positive clones required FDR below 0.05, an odds ratio above 5, and productive frequency above 0.1% in at least two of three replicate wells. Clonotypes that were significantly expanded in both SARS-CoV-2 spike wells and at least one common cold coronavirus spike condition were defined as cross-reactive. Similarity between CDR3 sequences was evaluated in R version 3.6.1 using Levenshtein distances (stringdist) and unrooted phylogenetic trees (ape). TCRdb ran its own pipeline on the public reads, namely fastp trimming at Q25 and MiXCR clone calling, and kept in-frame beta chains. Here each entry gathers all rows of one CDR3 protein and keeps the most common genes and DNA. These V and J calls are TCRdb output, not the study's own analysis. This sample has more than 14,000 distinct CDR3 sequences in its table, and more than 40% of those were observed once. Roughly 13% of the sample comes from the top ten.

The germline V gene yields SGHVS for CDR1 and FQNEAQ for CDR2. From cysteine to phenylalanine, the CDR3 is 13 amino acids long. Kept here is only the CDR3 DNA, which spans 39 bases and is read in frame from base 1. V is clipped by 2 bases and J by 3 bases, and the sequence between their germline boundaries is 7 bases long. The research as a whole found: Of the vaccine-specific clones found in convalescent patients, nearly all (304 of 307) were mono-reactive for SARS-CoV-2 spike instead of being cross-reactive with common cold coronaviruses. Only a relatively small number of convalescent patients were included in the study, and early timepoints following natural infection were not analyzed. In convalescent patients, a median approximately 90% of post-vaccine SARS-CoV-2-reactive clones were detected only after vaccination, suggesting vaccine-specific priming. An increase in the median number of SARS-CoV-2-reactive clonotypes from approximately 21 after infection to a few dozen after vaccination was observed, but the change was not found to be significant.

This TCR came from a human donor who had recovered from COVID-19. Here the chain combines TRBV7-8 and TRBJ1-1; a weak D assignment points to TRBD1 (6 bases agree). The sample taken for sequencing was CD4+ T cells from blood, cultured in vitro. The DNA reads TGTGCCAGCAGCTTACAGGGGTACACTGAAGCTTTCTTT. This codes for CASSLQGYTEAFF.